Following are 3 T cell receptor beta chains from one sample sequenced in a study of blood T cell repertoires in COVID-19. Assay: immunoSEQ multiplex PCR; the TCRdb copy retains only in-frame clones and omits some. Of around 320,000 clones in the sample, 90% to 95% were seen once. Sequenced material: PBMCs or T cells enriched from blood (not recorded which). These receptors all stem from a woman aged 30 to 39 who had been exposed to COVID-19.

CDR3 coding DNA: TGTGCCAGCAGTTTCGGGGAGAATTCACCCCTCCACTTT. Amino acid sequence: CASSFGENSPLHF. This chain connects TRBV12-3 or TRBV12-4 to TRBJ1-6; D is unresolved. The V end was cut by 3 bases, the J end by 7 bases, with 7 bases between. This CDR3 has 13 amino acids.

The chain employs TRBV12-3 or TRBV12-4 and TRBJ2-5, with D unclear. The germline V and J ends were trimmed by 6 bases and 4 bases, with 9 bases remaining between them. This CDR3 has 12 amino acids. The CDR3 loop reads CASRSSVETQYF. CDR3 nucleotide sequence: TGTGCCAGCAGGTCCTCGGTAGAGACCCAGTACTTC.

This clone showed up just a few times. The V call is TRBV11-3, the J call TRBJ1-1; the D gene is possibly TRBD1 (5 bases). Trimming took 5 bases from V and 3 from J, leaving 13 bases between them. CDR3 length equals 14 residues. Germline V gives CDR1 SGHNT, CDR2 YENEEA. CDR3 amino acids: CASSPGRTHTEAFF. CDR3 DNA sequence: TGTGCCAGCAGCCCCGGACGGACACACACTGAAGCTTTCTTT.